Listed here are 11 T cell receptor beta chains from one sample, sequenced in a study of blood T cell repertoires in COVID-19. Sequencing was performed with immunoSEQ multiplex PCR; in TCRdb, only in-frame clones are kept and a portion is missing. The top ten clones hold around 9.7% of a sample with roughly 70,000 clones, about 80% of them seen once. Specimen: peripheral blood. These receptors were obtained from a human donor in a cohort sampled during active COVID-19.

The chain is built from TRBV4-3 and TRBJ2-3, with D perhaps TRBD1 (6 bases). The CDR3 is made up of 17 amino acids. The V gene lost 4 bases and the J gene lost 2 bases, with 19 bases spanning the gap. Germline assignment: CDR1 LGHNA and CDR2 YSLEER. Written as DNA, the CDR3 is TGCGCCAGCAGCCCCCAGCATGGCCAGGGGAACACAGATACGCAGTATTTT. Protein sequence: CASSPQHGQGNTDTQYF.

This clone was counted a few times. This chain joins TRBV30 and TRBJ1-2; D uncertain. V lost 0 bases, J lost 7 bases, and 12 bases lay in between. The CDR3 is 13 amino acids. Germline CDR1 GTSNPN, CDR2 SVGIG (reference sequence). CDR3 DNA: TGTGCCTGGAGTGTACGACTACAAACTGGCTACACCTTC. The encoded protein is CAWSVRLQTGYTF.

The rearrangement joins TRBV19 to TRBJ2-2; D possibly corresponds to TRBD1 (5 bases). Trimming shortened V by 5 bases and J by 0 bases, and 10 bases separated the two germline ends. CDR1 and CDR2 from the germline V gene are LNHDA and SQIVND (reference sequence). The CDR3 runs to 15 residues. The DNA of the CDR3 is TGTGCCAGTAGTGCGAGGACAACGAACACCGGGGAGCTGTTTTTT. Protein product: CASSARTTNTGELFF.

The V call is TRBV4-1, the J call TRBJ2-7; 11 nucleotides line up with TRBD1. V lost 1 base to trimming and J lost 1 base; unmatched junction nucleotides: 3. This CDR3 is 16 amino acids long. The germline V gene has CDR1 MGHRA and CDR2 YSYEKL. The CDR3 DNA reads as TGCGCCAGCAGCCAAGGGACAGGGGGCTTGTCCTACGAGCAGTACTTC. Protein: CASSQGTGGLSYEQYF.

This clone has more than one count but fewer than ten. The V call is TRBV7-9, the J call TRBJ2-2; a weak D match, TRBD2 (6 bases). V dropped 5 bases and J dropped 6 bases, with 19 bases sitting between them. Germline V CDR1 and CDR2: SEHNR, FQNEAQ (reference sequence). This CDR3 has 16 amino acids. The CDR3 nucleotides read TGTGCCAGCAGCCAAACTAATAAGGCGGGACCCGGGGAGCTGTTTTTT. Protein: CASSQTNKAGPGELFF.

The chain combines TRBV28 with TRBJ1-5, with TRBD1 matching over 10 bases. Germline lookup yields CDR1 MDHEN and CDR2 SYDVKM. Unmatched junction bases numbered 14, after V lost 8 bases and J lost 7 bases. CDR3 length: 16 amino acids. The chain's CDR3 is CASRPTGGGGWQPQHF. CDR3 coding DNA: TGTGCCAGCCGGCCGACAGGGGGCGGAGGGTGGCAGCCCCAGCATTTT.

This clone was observed a handful of times. This chain joins TRBV5-1 and TRBJ2-2; tentative D call: TRBD1 (5 bases). The CDR3 spans 15 residues. Germline lookup yields CDR1 SGHRS and CDR2 YFSETQ. V lost 0 bases and J lost 6, with 12 bases in between. DNA for the CDR3: TGCGCCAGCAGCTTGGGATCAGGGTCTTCCGGGGAGCTGTTTTTT. This sequence encodes CASSLGSGSSGELFF.

This sequence joins TRBV5-4 and TRBJ2-2; 9 bases align to TRBD1. The CDR3 covers 16 residues. CDR1 is SGHNT and CDR2 is YYREEE in the germline V gene (reference sequence). J gave up 6 bases and V 4 bases, and 10 bases lay outside the gene matches. The CDR3 region is CASSKGQGSAAGELFF. The DNA for the CDR3 is TGTGCCAGCAGCAAGGGACAGGGAAGCGCGGCCGGGGAGCTGTTTTTT.

Here the CDR3 DNA reads TGTGCCAGTAGTATGAATTTTTACAGCCCCTTACCCTACGAGCAGTACTTC. Amino acids: CASSMNFYSPLPYEQYF. The chain employs TRBV19 and TRBJ2-7; D is unresolved. The ends were cut back, 3 bases at V and 2 bases at J, with 20 bases in the middle. CDR3 size: 17 residues. Germline-derived CDR1 and CDR2 are LNHDA and SQIVND (reference sequence).

This chain links TRBV4-1 with TRBJ2-7; D might be TRBD2 (6 bases). Germline lookup yields CDR1 MGHRA and CDR2 YSYEKL. CDR3 length: 17 residues. V was pared by 0 bases and J by 3 bases, with 18 bases between. CDR3 sequence reads: CASSQEIGGTTHYEQYF. CDR3 nucleotide sequence: TGCGCCAGCAGCCAAGAAATAGGCGGGACCACCCACTACGAGCAGTACTTC.

The chain links TRBV7-2 to TRBJ2-2; D is unclear. The CDR3 contains 13 residues. V was clipped by 5 bases and J by 7 bases, with 11 bases between them. Per the germline V gene, CDR1 is SGHTA and CDR2 is FQGNSA. This chain's CDR3 is CASSLYYGGELFF. In DNA form, the CDR3 reads TGTGCCAGCAGCCTTTACTACGGCGGGGAGCTGTTTTTT.